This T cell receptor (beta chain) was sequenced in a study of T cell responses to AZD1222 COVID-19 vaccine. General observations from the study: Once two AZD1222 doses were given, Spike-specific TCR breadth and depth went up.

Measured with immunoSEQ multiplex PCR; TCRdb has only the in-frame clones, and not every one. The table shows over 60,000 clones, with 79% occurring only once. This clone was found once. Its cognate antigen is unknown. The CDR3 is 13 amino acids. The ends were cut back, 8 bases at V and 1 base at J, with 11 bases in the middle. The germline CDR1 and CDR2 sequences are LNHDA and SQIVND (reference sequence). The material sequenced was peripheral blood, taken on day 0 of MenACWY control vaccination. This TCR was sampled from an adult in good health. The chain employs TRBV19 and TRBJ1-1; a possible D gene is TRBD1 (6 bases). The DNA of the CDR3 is TGTGCCAGTGGCGAACAGGGGAACACTGAAGCTTTCTTT. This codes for CASGEQGNTEAFF.